This record concerns one T cell receptor beta chain sequence. Clones were sequenced by immunoSEQ multiplex PCR, and TCRdb holds only the in-frame ones, with some missing. The table shows about 160,000 clones, with roughly four fifths occurring only once. The CDR3 consists of 15 residues. The germline V gene encodes CDR1 MGHRA and CDR2 YSYEKL. J gave up 9 bases and V 8 bases, and 16 bases lay outside the gene matches. This entry is derived from a study of cytotoxic CD8 clonotypes in ibrutinib-treated CLL. V gene TRBV4-1 combines with J gene TRBJ2-1; TRBD2 aligns across 7 bases. Specimen: PBMCs, collected after 12 months of ibrutinib treatment. The receptor was isolated from a human donor with chronic lymphocytic leukemia. CDR3 amino acids: CASAPWAGVVGEQFF. The CDR3 bases are TGCGCCAGCGCCCCCTGGGCGGGAGTAGTCGGTGAGCAGTTCTTC.